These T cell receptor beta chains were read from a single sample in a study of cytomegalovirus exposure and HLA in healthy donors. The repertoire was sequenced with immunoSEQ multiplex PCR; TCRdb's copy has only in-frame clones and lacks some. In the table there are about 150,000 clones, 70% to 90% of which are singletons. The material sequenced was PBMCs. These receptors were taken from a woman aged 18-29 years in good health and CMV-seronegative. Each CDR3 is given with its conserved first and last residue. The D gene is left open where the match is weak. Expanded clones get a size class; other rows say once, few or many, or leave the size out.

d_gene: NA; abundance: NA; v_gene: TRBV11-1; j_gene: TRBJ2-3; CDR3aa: CASSLTTSGATDTQYF; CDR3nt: TGTGCCAGCAGCTTAACAACCAGCGGAGCCACAGATACGCAGTATTTT
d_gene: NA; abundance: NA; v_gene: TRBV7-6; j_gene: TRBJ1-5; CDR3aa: CASSLAGQGGNQPQHF; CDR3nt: TGTGCCAGCAGCTTAGCCGGGCAGGGTGGCAATCAGCCCCAGCATTTT
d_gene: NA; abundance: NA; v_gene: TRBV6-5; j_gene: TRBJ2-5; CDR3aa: CASRRTAQETQYF; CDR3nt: TGTGCCAGCAGGCGGACTGCCCAAGAGACCCAGTACTTC
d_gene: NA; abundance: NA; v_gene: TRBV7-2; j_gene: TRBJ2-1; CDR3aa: CASSLDSGPGGNEQFF; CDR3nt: TGTGCCAGCAGCTTAGATTCCGGGCCTGGGGGGAATGAGCAGTTCTTC
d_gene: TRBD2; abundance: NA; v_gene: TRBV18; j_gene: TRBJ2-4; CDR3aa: CASSPSGGLAKNIQYF; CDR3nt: TGTGCCAGCTCACCGTCGGGGGGGTTGGCCAAAAACATTCAGTACTTC
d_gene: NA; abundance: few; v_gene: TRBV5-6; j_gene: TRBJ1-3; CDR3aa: CASSLADLAGLGNTIYF; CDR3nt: TGTGCCAGCAGCTTGGCCGACTTAGCGGGCCTCGGAAACACCATATATTTT
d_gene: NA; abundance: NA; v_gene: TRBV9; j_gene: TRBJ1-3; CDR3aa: CASSVDYSDSGNTIYF; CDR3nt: TGTGCCAGCAGCGTAGACTACTCCGACTCTGGAAACACCATATATTTT
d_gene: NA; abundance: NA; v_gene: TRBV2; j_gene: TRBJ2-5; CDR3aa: CASSERRGPFEPQYF; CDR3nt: TGTGCCAGCAGTGAAAGGAGGGGGCCTTTTGAGCCCCAGTACTTC
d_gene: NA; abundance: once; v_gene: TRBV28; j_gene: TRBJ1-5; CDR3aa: CANSGGSNQPQHF; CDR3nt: TGTGCCAACTCTGGGGGGAGCAATCAGCCCCAGCATTTT
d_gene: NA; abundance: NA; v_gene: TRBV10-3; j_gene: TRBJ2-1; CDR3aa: CAIRRLPDSYNEQFF; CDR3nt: TGTGCCATCAGAAGACTACCCGACTCCTACAATGAGCAGTTCTTC
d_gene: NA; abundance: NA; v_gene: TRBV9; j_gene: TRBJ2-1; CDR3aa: CASSVGGGSGFHNEQFF; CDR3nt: TGTGCCAGCAGCGTAGGAGGAGGGAGCGGTTTCCACAATGAGCAGTTCTTC
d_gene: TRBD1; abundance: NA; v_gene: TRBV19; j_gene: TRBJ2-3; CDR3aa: CASTADRGGTDTQYF; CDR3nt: TGTGCCAGTACCGCGGACAGGGGGGGCACAGATACGCAGTATTTT
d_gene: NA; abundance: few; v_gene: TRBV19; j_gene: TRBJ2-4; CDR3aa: CASSIAGGNIQYF; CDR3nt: TGTGCCAGTAGTATTGCCGGCGGGAACATTCAGTACTTC
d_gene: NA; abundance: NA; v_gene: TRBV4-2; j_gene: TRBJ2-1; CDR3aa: CASSQAVSGSYNEQFF; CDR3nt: TGTGCCAGCAGCCAAGCCGTCAGCGGCTCCTACAATGAGCAGTTCTTC
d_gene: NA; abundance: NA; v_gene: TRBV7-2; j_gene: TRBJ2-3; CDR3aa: CASTQGAGGGDTQYF; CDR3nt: TGTGCCAGCACCCAGGGGGCGGGAGGGGGCGATACGCAGTATTTT
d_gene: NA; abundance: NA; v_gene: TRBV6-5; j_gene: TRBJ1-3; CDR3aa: CASRAGARGNTIYF; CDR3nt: TGTGCCAGCAGGGCGGGGGCGAGGGGAAACACCATATATTTT
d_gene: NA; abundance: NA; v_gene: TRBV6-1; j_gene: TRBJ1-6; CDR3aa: CASSDTVIYNSPLHF; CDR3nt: TGTGCCAGCAGTGATACGGTAATCTATAATTCACCCCTCCACTTT
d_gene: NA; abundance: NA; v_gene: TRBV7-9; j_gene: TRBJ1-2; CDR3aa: CASSPRRTNYGYTF; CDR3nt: TGTGCCAGCAGCCCCCGGAGAACCAACTATGGCTACACCTTC
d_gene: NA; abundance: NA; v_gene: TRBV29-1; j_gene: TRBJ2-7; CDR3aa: CSVEFKPYEQYF; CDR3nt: TGCAGCGTTGAATTCAAACCCTATGAGCAGTACTTC
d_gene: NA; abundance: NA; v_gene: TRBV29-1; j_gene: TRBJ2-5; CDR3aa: CSVGFLSVSETQYF; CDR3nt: TGCAGCGTTGGGTTTTTGTCGGTTAGTGAGACCCAGTACTTC
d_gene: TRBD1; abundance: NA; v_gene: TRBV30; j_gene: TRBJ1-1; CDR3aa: CAWTYQTGIAEAFF; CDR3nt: TGTGCCTGGACCTACCAGACAGGGATCGCTGAAGCTTTCTTT
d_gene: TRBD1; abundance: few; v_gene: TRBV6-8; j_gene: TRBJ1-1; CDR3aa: CASREGAPEAFF; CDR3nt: TGTGCCAGCAGAGAGGGGGCGCCGGAAGCTTTCTTT
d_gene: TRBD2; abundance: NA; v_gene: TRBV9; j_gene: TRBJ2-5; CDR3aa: CASSGPLAGAGETQYF; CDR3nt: TGTGCCAGCAGCGGGCCGCTAGCGGGGGCCGGGGAGACCCAGTACTTC
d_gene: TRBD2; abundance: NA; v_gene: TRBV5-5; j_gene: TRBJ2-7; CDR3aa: CASSPRDYAYEQYF; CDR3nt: TGTGCCAGCAGCCCCCGGGACTACGCATACGAGCAGTACTTC
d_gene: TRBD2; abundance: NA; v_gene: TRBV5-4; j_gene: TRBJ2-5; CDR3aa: CASSAGLEGQTQYF; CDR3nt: TGTGCCAGCAGCGCCGGACTAGAGGGACAGACCCAGTACTTC
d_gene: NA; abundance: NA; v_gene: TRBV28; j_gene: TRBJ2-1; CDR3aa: CASSSAAGTRFNEQFF; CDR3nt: TGTGCCAGCAGTTCTGCCGCCGGGACAAGGTTCAATGAGCAGTTCTTC
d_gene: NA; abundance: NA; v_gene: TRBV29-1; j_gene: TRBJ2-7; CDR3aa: CSASQGPSSEQYF; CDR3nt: TGCAGCGCCAGCCAGGGCCCTTCCTCCGAGCAGTACTTC
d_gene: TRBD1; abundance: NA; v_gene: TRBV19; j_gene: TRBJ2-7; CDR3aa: CASTLWTGPYEQYF; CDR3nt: TGTGCCAGTACCCTATGGACAGGGCCCTACGAGCAGTACTTC
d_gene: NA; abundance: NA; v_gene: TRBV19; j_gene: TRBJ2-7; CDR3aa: CASSIQPGAYEQYF; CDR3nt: TGTGCCAGTAGTATCCAACCAGGTGCCTACGAGCAGTACTTC
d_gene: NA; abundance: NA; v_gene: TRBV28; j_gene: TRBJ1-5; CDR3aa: CASGGTWAQHF; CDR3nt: TGTGCCAGCGGGGGGACTTGGGCCCAGCATTTT
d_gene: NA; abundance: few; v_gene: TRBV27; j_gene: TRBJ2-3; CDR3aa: CASGRGLDTQYF; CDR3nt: TGTGCCAGCGGTAGGGGTTTAGATACGCAGTATTTT
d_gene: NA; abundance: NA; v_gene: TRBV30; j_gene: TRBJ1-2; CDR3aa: CAWSAQSNYGYTF; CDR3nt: TGTGCCTGGAGTGCACAGTCTAACTATGGCTACACCTTC
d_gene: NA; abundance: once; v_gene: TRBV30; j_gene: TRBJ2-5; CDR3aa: CAWSLGFQETQYF; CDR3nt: TGTGCCTGGAGCCTAGGATTTCAAGAGACCCAGTACTTC
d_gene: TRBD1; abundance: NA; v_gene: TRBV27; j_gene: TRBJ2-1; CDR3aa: CASSRGTGEYNEQFF; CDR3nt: TGTGCCAGCAGTCGCGGGACAGGGGAGTACAATGAGCAGTTCTTC
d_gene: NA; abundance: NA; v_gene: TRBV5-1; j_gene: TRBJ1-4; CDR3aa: CASSLGQGNEKLFF; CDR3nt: TGCGCCAGCAGCTTGGGTCAGGGCAATGAAAAACTGTTTTTT
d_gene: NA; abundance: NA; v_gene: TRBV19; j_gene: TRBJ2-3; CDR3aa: CASTVRGFSDTQYF; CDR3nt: TGTGCCAGTACGGTCAGGGGTTTCTCAGATACGCAGTATTTT